This entry lists 27 T cell receptor beta chains sequenced from one sample in a study of blood T cell repertoires in COVID-19. The assay was immunoSEQ multiplex PCR, and TCRdb's table has in-frame clones only and misses some. The profile shows roughly 150,000 clones, around 86% of them singletons. The source material was PBMCs or T cells enriched from blood (not recorded which). Source of these receptors: a man between 45 and 60 years old who had recovered from COVID-19.

The chain links TRBV6-4 to TRBJ1-2; weak D call: TRBD1 (5 bases). From germline, CDR1 is MRHNA and CDR2 SNTAGT. The CDR3 runs to 15 residues. V was clipped by 6 bases and J by 0 bases, with 14 bases between them. The DNA for the CDR3 is TGTGCCAGCAGACCCACCAGGGATTCTAACTATGGCTACACCTTC. This codes for CASRPTRDSNYGYTF.

CDR3 sequence reads: CAWSEGQYNQPQHF. CDR3 bases: TGTGCCTGGAGCGAAGGACAGTATAATCAGCCCCAGCATTTT. The chain is built from TRBV30 and TRBJ1-5, with D possibly matching TRBD1 (6 bases). The V end lost 3 bases, the J end lost 4 bases, and 13 bases lay between the germline ends. The germline V gene has CDR1 GTSNPN and CDR2 SVGIG (reference sequence). This CDR3 has 14 amino acids.

The chain links TRBV24-1 to TRBJ2-3; 9 positions match TRBD1. The CDR3 runs to 16 residues. V shed 6 bases, J shed 6 bases, and the junction held 12 bases outside the gene matches. Germline CDR1 reads KGHDR; CDR2 reads SFDVKD. The CDR3 DNA is TGTGCCACCAGTCGGCCCACAGGGGGCGCATCGGATACGCAGTATTTT. It yields the protein CATSRPTGGASDTQYF.

V and J are TRBV19 and TRBJ1-1; 7 bases map to TRBD1. V shed 4 bases, J shed 5 bases, and the junction held 13 bases outside the gene matches. This CDR3 comprises 16 residues. Germline lookup yields CDR1 LNHDA and CDR2 SQIVND (reference sequence). DNA of the CDR3: TGTGCCAGTAGTAACCCCAGACAGGGTTGGGGGACTGAAGCTTTCTTT. Translating gives CASSNPRQGWGTEAFF.

The chain carries TRBV12-3 or TRBV12-4 and TRBJ1-2, with TRBD1 as a possible D gene (5 bases). Trimming shortened V by 5 bases and J by 5 bases, and 12 bases separated the two germline ends. The CDR3 totals 13 residues. The CDR3 DNA follows: TGTGCCAGCAGTCTGGGGGGTTCTTATGGCTACACCTTC. It encodes CASSLGGSYGYTF.

This rearrangement joins TRBV6-6 to TRBJ1-6; a weak D match, TRBD1 (5 bases). Germline values: CDR1 MNHNY, CDR2 SVGAGI (reference sequence). The CDR3 spans 13 residues. The V end lost 7 bases, the J end lost 12 bases, and 16 bases lay between the germline ends. The chain's CDR3 is CASNPSGRQPLHF. The CDR3 DNA is TGTGCCAGCAATCCGTCAGGGCGCCAACCCCTCCACTTT.

This clone was found a few times. This chain links TRBV19 with TRBJ1-1, with a possible D match to TRBD1 (5 bases). This CDR3 region has 14 residues. Trimming pared 3 bases from V and 4 bases from J, leaving 12 bases between. Germline V lookup: CDR1 LNHDA, CDR2 SQIVND (reference sequence). In DNA, the CDR3 is TGTGCCAGTAGTATGCAGGGTCTAAGCACTGAAGCTTTCTTT. Its translation is CASSMQGLSTEAFF.

The chain carries TRBV6-1 and TRBJ1-3, with no clear D. The ends were cut back, 3 bases at V and 7 bases at J, with 13 bases in the middle. The germline V gene encodes CDR1 MNHNS and CDR2 SASEGT. CDR3 length equals 14 residues. The CDR3 protein is CASSEPFRSNTIYF. The CDR3 nucleotides are TGTGCCAGCAGTGAGCCCTTTCGGTCGAACACCATATATTTT.

V gene TRBV28 combines with J gene TRBJ2-3; D gene uncertain. The CDR3 covers 15 residues. The V end was cut by 6 bases, the J end by 5 bases, with 18 bases between. In germline, CDR1 is MDHEN, CDR2 SYDVKM. This CDR3 is CASRGSDKNGDTQYF. The CDR3, as DNA: TGTGCCAGCAGGGGCTCCGACAAAAACGGAGATACGCAGTATTTT. Supplemented by reference TRBV28 and TRBJ2-3, the full variable domain reads DVKVTQSSRYLVKRTGEKVFLECVQDMDHENMFWYRQDPGLGLRLIYFSYDVKMKEKGDIPEGYSVSREKKERFSLILESASTNQTSMYLCASRGSDKNGDTQYFGPGTRLTVL.

The V call is TRBV5-1, the J call TRBJ2-5; no clear D. This CDR3 is 14 amino acids long. Germline-derived CDR1 and CDR2 are SGHRS and YFSETQ. V was cut by 0 bases and J by 4 bases, with 10 bases left in between. CDR3: CASSLEYGLETQYF. The CDR3 bases are TGCGCCAGCAGCTTGGAGTATGGCCTAGAGACCCAGTACTTC.

The V call is TRBV2, the J call TRBJ2-2, with 8 bases that match TRBD2. This CDR3 is 14 amino acids long. Per the germline V gene, CDR1 is SNHLY and CDR2 is FYNNEI. The CDR3 coding sequence is TGTGTCTCCCGGGGGGGGGCGAACACCGGGGAGCTGTTTTTT. Residues: CVSRGGANTGELFF.

This chain connects TRBV2 to TRBJ2-7, with D hard to call. Per germline, CDR1 SNHLY and CDR2 FYNNEI. The CDR3 has 14 residues. V was pared by 4 bases and J by 7 bases, with 17 bases between. CDR3 bases: TGTGCCAGCAGTGCCAAAGGCGGCGCGGTTGAGCAGTACTTC. Protein: CASSAKGGAVEQYF.

The J gene is TRBJ1-3, the V gene TRBV7-2; 9 nucleotides agree with TRBD1. CDR1 is SGHTA and CDR2 is FQGNSA in the germline V gene. J was trimmed by 8 bases and V by 5 bases; bases with no gene match: 4. This CDR3 has 13 amino acids. Here the CDR3 reads CASSTGGGYTIYF. The DNA for the CDR3 is TGTGCCAGCAGCACAGGGGGCGGATACACCATATATTTT.

In its sample, this clone was seen once. The rearrangement joins TRBV21-1 to TRBJ2-7; TRBD2, as called in the table, went unchecked against the DNA. TRBV21-1 is noted as a pseudogene. There are 18 residues in the CDR3. The chain's CDR3 is CASSKGKGLAGVGVEQYF. In DNA, the CDR3 is TGTGCCAGCAGCAAAGGGAAAGGGCTAGCGGGAGTGGGGGTCGAGCAGTACTTC.

This clone has just a few counts. The rearrangement joins TRBV7-2 to TRBJ1-2; 9 bases match TRBD1. J lost 4 bases, V lost 1 base, and 10 bases had no gene match. Looked up from germline, CDR1 is SGHTA and CDR2 is FQGNSA. The CDR3 length is 17 residues. This chain's CDR3 is CASSLGTLTGGRYGYTF. The CDR3 nucleotides are TGTGCCAGCAGCTTAGGGACCCTGACAGGGGGTCGCTATGGCTACACCTTC.

The DNA for the CDR3 is TGTGCCAGCAGCGACTTAGGACAGGGAAATTGGTCACCCCTCCACTTT. Translating it yields CASSDLGQGNWSPLHF. This sequence joins TRBV5-4 and TRBJ1-6; 8 nucleotides agree with TRBD1. The CDR3 is 16 residues long. The trim removed 4 bases at V and 10 bases at J, leaving 13 bases unmatched. Germline CDR1 reads SGHNT; CDR2 reads YYREEE (reference sequence).

The rearrangement uses TRBV5-1 and TRBJ1-1; 8 bases map to TRBD1. CDR1 SGHRS and CDR2 YFSETQ come from the germline V gene. The V segment lost 5 bases and the J segment 5 bases; nucleotides outside the gene matches: 8. The CDR3 runs to 14 residues. For the CDR3, the DNA is TGCGCCAGCAGGCTAACCACAGGGGGTACTGAAGCTTTCTTT. The encoded protein is CASRLTTGGTEAFF.

The J gene is TRBJ2-7, the V gene TRBV7-2; 8 nucleotides line up with TRBD2. This CDR3 is 14 amino acids long. The germline gives CDR1 SGHTA, CDR2 FQGNSA. V lost 5 bases and J lost 3; bases outside the gene matches: 6. The CDR3 loop reads CASSVWTSSYEQYF. The CDR3 DNA follows: TGTGCCAGCAGCGTGTGGACTAGCAGCTACGAGCAGTACTTC.

V and J are TRBV28 and TRBJ1-5, with 8 bases identical to TRBD1. The CDR3 spans 14 residues. The J segment lost 0 bases and the V segment lost 10 bases, leaving 5 bases of the junction unmatched. Germline loops: CDR1 MDHEN, CDR2 SYDVKM. The CDR3 DNA follows: TGTGCCAACGGACAGGGTCATAGCAATCAGCCCCAGCATTTT. Translating it yields CANGQGHSNQPQHF.

This rearrangement joins TRBV3-1 (or the pseudogene TRBV3-2) to TRBJ2-3; D unresolved. The V end lost 1 base, the J end lost 10 bases, and 18 bases lay between the germline ends. Per the germline V gene, CDR1 is LGHDT and CDR2 is YNNKEL (reference sequence). This CDR3 is 15 amino acids long. The CDR3 DNA is TGTGCCAGCAGCCAAGGGCTCCCCAGGTTTCAGGCGCAGTATTTT. It is translated as CASSQGLPRFQAQYF.

The chain uses TRBV7-2 and TRBJ1-2; tentative D call: TRBD1 (5 bases). Germline V lookup: CDR1 SGHTA, CDR2 FQGNSA. The CDR3 has 14 residues. Trimming pared 2 bases from V and 4 bases from J, leaving 11 bases between. The CDR3 nucleotides are TGTGCCAGCAGCTTATCCCAGGGTATCTATGGCTACACCTTC. Protein sequence: CASSLSQGIYGYTF.

V usage is TRBV11-2 and J usage is TRBJ2-5, with TRBD2 matching over 7 bases. The J segment lost 4 bases and the V segment lost 5 bases, leaving 7 bases of the junction unmatched. Germline CDR1 reads SGHAT; CDR2 reads FQNNGV. The CDR3 sequence is 14 residues long. The CDR3 DNA reads as TGTGCCAGCAGCCGAACGACTAGCCGAGAGACCCAGTACTTC. Translating it yields CASSRTTSRETQYF.

J is TRBJ2-5 and V is TRBV27; 8 bases agree with TRBD2. Germline assignment: CDR1 MNHEY and CDR2 SMNVEV (reference sequence). The CDR3 runs to 14 residues. The ends lost 8 bases at V and 5 bases at J; junction bases unmatched: 10. The CDR3 region is CASGLSSGVETQYF. The DNA for the CDR3 is TGTGCCAGCGGTCTTAGTAGCGGGGTCGAGACCCAGTACTTC.

The chain links TRBV29-1 to TRBJ1-3; D is ambiguous. The CDR3 is 13 amino acids. V shed 3 bases and J shed 0 bases, with 6 bases lying between them. CDR1 is SQVTM and CDR2 is ANQGSEA in the germline V gene. CDR3 DNA: TGCAGCGTTGACGTGAGCTCTGGAAACACCATATATTTT. Protein product: CSVDVSSGNTIYF.

The chain carries TRBV27 and TRBJ1-5; unclear D gene. V was cut by 5 bases and J by 2 bases, with 13 bases left in between. Germline values: CDR1 MNHEY, CDR2 SMNVEV (reference sequence). The CDR3 spans 15 residues. Here the CDR3 reads CASSPRRVGNQPQHF. The CDR3 nucleotides are TGTGCCAGCAGTCCGCGAAGAGTCGGCAATCAGCCCCAGCATTTT.

The rearrangement uses TRBV15 and TRBJ2-1, with 9 bases identical to TRBD2. V gave up 0 bases and J gave up 4 bases; unmatched junction bases: 7. This CDR3 spans 17 amino acids. Germline V gives CDR1 LNHNV, CDR2 YYDKDF (reference sequence). The CDR3 sequence is CATSRDHLAGAYNEQFF. The CDR3 bases are TGTGCCACCAGCAGAGATCATTTAGCGGGGGCTTACAATGAGCAGTTCTTC.

This chain connects TRBV5-4 to TRBJ2-5, with 7 bases matching TRBD1. Germline CDR1 is SGHNT and CDR2 is YYREEE (reference sequence). V was clipped by 5 bases and J by 1 base; unmatched bases: 8. The CDR3 consists of 15 residues. The CDR3 nucleotides are TGTGCCAGCAGACCCCAGGGGGAGCCCCAAGAGACCCAGTACTTC. Its protein product is CASRPQGEPQETQYF.